A single sample is the source of the 7 T cell receptor beta chains below, sequenced in a study of PD-L1 blockade in urothelial cancer. The time point here: peripheral blood 6 weeks after treatment start. Using immunoSEQ multiplex PCR, the repertoire was profiled, and TCRdb retains in-frame clones only, with some absent. Of about 45,000 clones listed, approximately 78% are singletons. Sequencing used PBMCs, obtained around atezolizumab (anti-PD-L1) treatment. The source of these receptors is a man between 60 and 70 years old with urothelial cancer.

V and J are TRBV6-5 and TRBJ1-1; 8 bases line up with TRBD1. Germline values: CDR1 MNHEY, CDR2 SVGAGI. The CDR3 contains 13 residues. V dropped 4 bases and J dropped 6; count of bases not matched to a gene: 4. The CDR3 sequence: CASSLQGVAEAFF. The CDR3 region has the DNA TGTGCCAGCAGTTTACAGGGGGTTGCTGAAGCTTTCTTT.

This clone was seen only a few times. This chain links TRBV5-1 with TRBJ2-1, with 10 nucleotides matching TRBD2. Trimming at V came to 0 bases and at J to 4 bases, leaving 4 bases not matched to a gene. The CDR3 length is 16 residues. Germline assignment: CDR1 SGHRS and CDR2 YFSETQ. The DNA for the CDR3 is TGCGCCAGCAGCTTGGACACTAGCGGGGAATACAATGAGCAGTTCTTC. This encodes CASSLDTSGEYNEQFF. The entire variable domain, with the rest obtained from reference TRBV5-1 and TRBJ2-1, is as follows: KAGVTQTPRYLIKTRGQQVTLSCSPISGHRSVSWYQQTPGQGLQFLFEYFSETQRNKGNFPGRFSGRQFSNSRSEMNVSTLELGDSALYLCASSLDTSGEYNEQFFGPGTRLTVL.

This sequence joins TRBV2 and TRBJ1-2; maybe TRBD1 (5 bases). The CDR3 is 14 residues long. V was clipped by 4 bases and J by 3 bases, with 12 bases between them. Germline values: CDR1 SNHLY, CDR2 FYNNEI. In nucleotides, the CDR3 is TGTGCCAGCAGTGGGTACAGGATAGACTATGGCTACACCTTC. This encodes CASSGYRIDYGYTF.

V gene TRBV30 combines with J gene TRBJ1-1; D remains unclear. The length of the CDR3 is 13 residues. The germline V and J ends were trimmed by 0 bases and 4 bases, with 9 bases remaining between them. Germline V gene data show CDR1 as GTSNPN and CDR2 as SVGIG (reference sequence). DNA of the CDR3: TGTGCCTGGAGTGTACTGGGGAGCACTGAAGCTTTCTTT. It translates to CAWSVLGSTEAFF.

The chain joins TRBV18 to TRBJ1-3; a weak D match, TRBD1 (5 bases). The V end was cut by 1 base, the J end by 4 bases, with 8 bases between. In germline, CDR1 is KGHSH, CDR2 LQKENI. The CDR3 totals 14 residues. The CDR3 reads CASSPQTDGNTIYF. The CDR3, as DNA: TGTGCCAGCTCACCACAGACAGACGGAAACACCATATATTTT. The complete variable domain, with remaining parts taken from reference TRBV18 and TRBJ1-3, reads NAGVMQNPRHLVRRRGQEARLRCSPMKGHSHVYWYRQLPEEGLKFMVYLQKENIIDESGMPKERFSAEFPKEGPSILRIQQVVRGDSAAYFCASSPQTDGNTIYFGEGSWLTVV.

The chain employs TRBV27 and TRBJ2-1; D uncertain. Trimming removed 11 bases from V and 4 bases from J, with 9 bases in between. Germline V gene data show CDR1 as MNHEY and CDR2 as SMNVEV (reference sequence). The CDR3 consists of 11 residues. The CDR3 loop reads CASGRYNEQFF. The CDR3 DNA sequence: TGTGCCTCAGGTCGGTACAATGAGCAGTTCTTC.

The CDR3 DNA follows: TGCGCCAGCAGCCAAGATGCTCTGCCTCTCGAGTACGAGCAGTACTTC. The encoded protein is CASSQDALPLEYEQYF. The chain is built from TRBV4-1 and TRBJ2-7; D not resolved. V was trimmed by 0 bases and J by 4 bases, leaving 16 bases between them. Germline CDR1 and CDR2: MGHRA and YSYEKL. The CDR3 has 16 amino acids.